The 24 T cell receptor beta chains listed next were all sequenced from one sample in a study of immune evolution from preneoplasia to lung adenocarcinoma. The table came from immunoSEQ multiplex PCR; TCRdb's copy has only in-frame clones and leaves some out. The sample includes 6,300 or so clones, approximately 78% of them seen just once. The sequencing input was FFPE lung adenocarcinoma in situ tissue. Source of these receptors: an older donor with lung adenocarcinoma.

The CDR3 here is CASSEPSTANTEAFF. CDR3 DNA: TGTGCCAGCAGTGAACCCTCGACGGCAAACACTGAAGCTTTCTTT. The chain links TRBV6-1 to TRBJ1-1; the D is unclear. Germline V CDR1 and CDR2: MNHNS, SASEGT. The ends were cut back, 2 bases at V and 2 bases at J, with 12 bases in the middle. This CDR3 has 15 residues.

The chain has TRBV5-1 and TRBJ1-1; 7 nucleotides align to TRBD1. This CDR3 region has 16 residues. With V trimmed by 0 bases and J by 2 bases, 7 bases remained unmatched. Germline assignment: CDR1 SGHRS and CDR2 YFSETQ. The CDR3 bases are TGCGCCAGCAGCTTGGCAAGACAGGGAAGTAACACTGAAGCTTTCTTT. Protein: CASSLARQGSNTEAFF.

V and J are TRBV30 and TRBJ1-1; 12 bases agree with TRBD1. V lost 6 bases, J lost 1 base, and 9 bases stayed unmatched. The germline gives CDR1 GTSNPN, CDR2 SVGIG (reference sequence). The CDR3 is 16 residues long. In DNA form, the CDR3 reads TGTGCCTGCTGGGGGACAGGGGGCCGCTGGAACACTGAAGCTTTCTTT. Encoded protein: CACWGTGGRWNTEAFF.

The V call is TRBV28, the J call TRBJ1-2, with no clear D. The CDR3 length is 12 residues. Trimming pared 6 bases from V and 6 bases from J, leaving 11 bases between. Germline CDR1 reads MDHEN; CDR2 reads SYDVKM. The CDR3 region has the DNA TGTGCCAGCAGGCAGGCAGAGGATGGCTACACCTTC. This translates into CASRQAEDGYTF.

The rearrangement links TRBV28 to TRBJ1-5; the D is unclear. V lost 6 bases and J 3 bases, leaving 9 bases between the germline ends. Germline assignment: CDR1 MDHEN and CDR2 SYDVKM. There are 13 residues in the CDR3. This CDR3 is CASRDPPNQPQHF. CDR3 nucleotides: TGTGCCAGCAGAGATCCCCCCAATCAGCCCCAGCATTTT. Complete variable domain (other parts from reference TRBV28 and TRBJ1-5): DVKVTQSSRYLVKRTGEKVFLECVQDMDHENMFWYRQDPGLGLRLIYFSYDVKMKEKGDIPEGYSVSREKKERFSLILESASTNQTSMYLCASRDPPNQPQHFGDGTRLSIL.

The CDR3 region has the DNA TGTGCCAGCAGGATAACAGGGATTACTGAAAAACTGTTTTTT. It translates to CASRITGITEKLFF. This rearrangement joins TRBV28 to TRBJ1-4; D is perhaps TRBD1 (6 bases). Trimming took 6 bases from V and 7 from J, leaving 15 bases between them. Germline CDR1 is MDHEN and CDR2 is SYDVKM. This CDR3 spans 14 amino acids.

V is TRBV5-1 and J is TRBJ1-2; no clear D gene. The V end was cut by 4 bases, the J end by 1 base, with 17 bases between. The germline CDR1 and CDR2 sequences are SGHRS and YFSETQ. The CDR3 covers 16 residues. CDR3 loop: CASSPHAGPRNYGYTF. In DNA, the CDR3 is TGCGCCAGCAGCCCGCACGCAGGACCCCGTAACTATGGCTACACCTTC. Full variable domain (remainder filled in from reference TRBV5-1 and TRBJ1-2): KAGVTQTPRYLIKTRGQQVTLSCSPISGHRSVSWYQQTPGQGLQFLFEYFSETQRNKGNFPGRFSGRQFSNSRSEMNVSTLELGDSALYLCASSPHAGPRNYGYTFGSGTRLTVV.

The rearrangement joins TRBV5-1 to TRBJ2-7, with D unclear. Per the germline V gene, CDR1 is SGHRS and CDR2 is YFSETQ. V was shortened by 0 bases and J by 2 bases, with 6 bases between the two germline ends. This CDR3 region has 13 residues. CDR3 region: CASSLGFTYEQYF. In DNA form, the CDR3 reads TGCGCCAGCAGCTTGGGATTCACCTACGAGCAGTACTTC.

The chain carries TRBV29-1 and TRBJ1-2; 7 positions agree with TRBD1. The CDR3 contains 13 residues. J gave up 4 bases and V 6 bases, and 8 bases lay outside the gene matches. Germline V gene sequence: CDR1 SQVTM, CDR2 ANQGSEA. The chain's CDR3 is CSVSEGAAYGYTF. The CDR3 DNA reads TGCAGCGTCTCCGAGGGGGCTGCCTATGGCTACACCTTC.

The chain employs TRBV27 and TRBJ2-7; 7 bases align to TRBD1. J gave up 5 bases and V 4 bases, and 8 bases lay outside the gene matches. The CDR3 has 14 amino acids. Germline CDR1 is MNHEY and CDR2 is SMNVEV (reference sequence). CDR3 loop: CASSSMGTVDEQYF. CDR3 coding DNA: TGTGCCAGCAGTTCCATGGGGACAGTTGACGAGCAGTACTTC.

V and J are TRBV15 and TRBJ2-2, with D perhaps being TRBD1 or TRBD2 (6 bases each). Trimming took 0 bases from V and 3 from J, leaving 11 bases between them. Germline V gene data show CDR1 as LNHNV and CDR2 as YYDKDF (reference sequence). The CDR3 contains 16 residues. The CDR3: CATSRDRGEHTGELFF. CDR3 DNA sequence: TGTGCCACCAGCAGAGATAGGGGGGAGCACACCGGGGAGCTGTTTTTT. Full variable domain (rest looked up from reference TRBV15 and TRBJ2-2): DAMVIQNPRYQVTQFGKPVTLSCSQTLNHNVMYWYQQKSSQAPKLLFHYYDKDFNNEADTPDNFQSRRPNTSFCFLDIRSPGLGDTAMYLCATSRDRGEHTGELFFGEGSRLTVL.

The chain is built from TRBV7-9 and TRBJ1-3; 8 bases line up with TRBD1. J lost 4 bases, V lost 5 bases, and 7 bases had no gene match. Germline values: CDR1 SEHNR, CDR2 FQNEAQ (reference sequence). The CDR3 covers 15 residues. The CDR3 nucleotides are TGTGCCAGCAGCATCGACAGGGGAGGCGGAAACACCATATATTTT. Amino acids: CASSIDRGGGNTIYF.

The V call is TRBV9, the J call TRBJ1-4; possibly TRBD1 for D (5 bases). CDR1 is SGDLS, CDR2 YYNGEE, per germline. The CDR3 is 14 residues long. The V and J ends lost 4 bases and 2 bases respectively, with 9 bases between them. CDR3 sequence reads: CASSIGGTNEKLFF. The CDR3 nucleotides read TGTGCCAGCAGCATCGGGGGGACTAATGAAAAACTGTTTTTT.

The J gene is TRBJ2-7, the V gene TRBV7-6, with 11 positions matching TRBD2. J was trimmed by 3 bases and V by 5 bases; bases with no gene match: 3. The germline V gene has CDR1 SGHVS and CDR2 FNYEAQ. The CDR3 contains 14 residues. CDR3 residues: CASSPTSGIYEQYF. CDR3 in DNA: TGTGCCAGCAGCCCGACTAGCGGGATCTACGAGCAGTACTTC.

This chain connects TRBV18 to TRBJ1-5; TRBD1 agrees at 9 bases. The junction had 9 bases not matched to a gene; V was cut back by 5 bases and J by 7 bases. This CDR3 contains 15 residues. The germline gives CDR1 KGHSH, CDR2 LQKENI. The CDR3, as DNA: TGTGCCAGCTCAAAAGAGGACAGGGGAGGCCAGCCCCAGCATTTT. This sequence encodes CASSKEDRGGQPQHF.

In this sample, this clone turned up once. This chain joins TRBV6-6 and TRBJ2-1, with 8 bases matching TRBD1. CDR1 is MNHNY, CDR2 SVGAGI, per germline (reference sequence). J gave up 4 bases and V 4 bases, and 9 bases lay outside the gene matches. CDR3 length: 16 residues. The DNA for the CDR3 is TGTGCCAGCAGTTCTACGACAGGGGATGGATACAATGAGCAGTTCTTC. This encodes CASSSTTGDGYNEQFF.

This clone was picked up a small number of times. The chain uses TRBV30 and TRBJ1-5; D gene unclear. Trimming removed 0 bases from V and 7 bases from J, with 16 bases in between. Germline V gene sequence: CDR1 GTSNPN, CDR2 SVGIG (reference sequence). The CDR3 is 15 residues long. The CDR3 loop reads CAWSVRLPPRQPQHF. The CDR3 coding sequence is TGTGCCTGGAGTGTACGACTCCCTCCCAGGCAGCCCCAGCATTTT. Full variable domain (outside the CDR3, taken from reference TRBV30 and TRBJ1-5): SQTIHQWPATLVQPVGSPLSLECTVEGTSNPNLYWYRQAAGRGLQLLFYSVGIGQISSEVPQNLSASRPQDRQFILSSKKLLLSDSGFYLCAWSVRLPPRQPQHFGDGTRLSIL.

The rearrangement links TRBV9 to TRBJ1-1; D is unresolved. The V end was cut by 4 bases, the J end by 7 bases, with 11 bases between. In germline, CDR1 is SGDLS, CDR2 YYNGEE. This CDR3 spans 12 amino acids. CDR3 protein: CASSPYSDEAFF. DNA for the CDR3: TGTGCCAGCAGCCCATACAGTGATGAAGCTTTCTTT.

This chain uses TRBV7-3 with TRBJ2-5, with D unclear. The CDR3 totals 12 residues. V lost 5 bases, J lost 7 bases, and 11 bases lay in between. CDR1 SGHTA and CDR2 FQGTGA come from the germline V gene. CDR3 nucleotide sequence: TGTGCCAGCAGCAGAGCTGGCGGGACCCAGTACTTC. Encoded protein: CASSRAGGTQYF.

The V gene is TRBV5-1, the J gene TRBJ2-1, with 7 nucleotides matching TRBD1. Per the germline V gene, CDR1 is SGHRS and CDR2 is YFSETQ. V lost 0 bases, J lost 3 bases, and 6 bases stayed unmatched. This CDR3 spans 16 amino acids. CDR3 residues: CASSLGSGTDYNEQFF. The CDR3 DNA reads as TGCGCCAGCAGCTTGGGGTCCGGGACAGACTACAATGAGCAGTTCTTC.

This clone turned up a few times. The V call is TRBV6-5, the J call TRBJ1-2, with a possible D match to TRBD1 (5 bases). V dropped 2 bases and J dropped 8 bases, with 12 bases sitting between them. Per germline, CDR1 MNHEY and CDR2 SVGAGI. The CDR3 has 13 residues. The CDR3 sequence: CASSYGRESGYTF. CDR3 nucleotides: TGTGCCAGCAGTTACGGCAGGGAGAGCGGCTACACCTTC.

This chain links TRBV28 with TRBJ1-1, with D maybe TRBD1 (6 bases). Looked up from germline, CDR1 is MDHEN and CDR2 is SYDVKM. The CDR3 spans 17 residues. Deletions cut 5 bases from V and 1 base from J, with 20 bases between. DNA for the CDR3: TGTGCCAGCAGTCCCCACCCCCCAGGGGCCCAGAACACTGAAGCTTTCTTT. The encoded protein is CASSPHPPGAQNTEAFF.

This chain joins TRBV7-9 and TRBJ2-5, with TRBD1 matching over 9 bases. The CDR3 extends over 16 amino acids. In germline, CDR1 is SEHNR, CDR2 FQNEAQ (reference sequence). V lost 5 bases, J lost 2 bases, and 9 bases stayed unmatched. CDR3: CASSLQTGGGQETQYF. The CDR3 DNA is TGTGCCAGCAGCCTACAGACAGGGGGAGGGCAAGAGACCCAGTACTTC.

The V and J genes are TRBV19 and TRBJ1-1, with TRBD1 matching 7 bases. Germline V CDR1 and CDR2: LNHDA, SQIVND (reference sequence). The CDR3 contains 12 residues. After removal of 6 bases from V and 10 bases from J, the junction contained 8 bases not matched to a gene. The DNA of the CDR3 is TGTGCCAGTAGCCTAGGGGGCAGAAGAGCTTTCTTT. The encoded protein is CASSLGGRRAFF.